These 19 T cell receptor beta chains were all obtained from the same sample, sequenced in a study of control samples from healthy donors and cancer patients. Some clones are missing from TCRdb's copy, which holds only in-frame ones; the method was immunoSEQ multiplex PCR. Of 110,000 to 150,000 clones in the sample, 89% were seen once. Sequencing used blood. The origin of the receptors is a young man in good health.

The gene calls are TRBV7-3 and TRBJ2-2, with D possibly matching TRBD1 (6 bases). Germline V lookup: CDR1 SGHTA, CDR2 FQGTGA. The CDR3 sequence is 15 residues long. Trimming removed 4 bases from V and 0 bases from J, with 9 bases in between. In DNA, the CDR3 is TGTGCCAGCAGCTCACAGGGCTCGAACACCGGGGAGCTGTTTTTT. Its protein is CASSSQGSNTGELFF.

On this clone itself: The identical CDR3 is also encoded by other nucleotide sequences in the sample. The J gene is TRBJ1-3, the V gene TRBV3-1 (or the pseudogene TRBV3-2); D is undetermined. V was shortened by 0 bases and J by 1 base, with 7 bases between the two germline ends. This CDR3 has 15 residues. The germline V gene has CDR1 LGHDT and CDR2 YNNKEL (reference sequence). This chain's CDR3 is CASSQDLGSGNTIYF. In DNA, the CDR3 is TGTGCCAGCAGCCAAGATTTGGGGTCTGGAAACACCATATATTTT.

This CDR3 is CASSRGAGGLNTEAFF. In nucleotides, the CDR3 is TGTGCCAGCAGCAGGGGGGCAGGGGGTCTGAACACTGAAGCTTTCTTT. The rearrangement uses TRBV5-6 and TRBJ1-1; 7 bases are shared with TRBD1. The CDR3 has 16 amino acids. V dropped 4 bases and J dropped 0; count of bases not matched to a gene: 9. Germline assignment: CDR1 SGHDT and CDR2 YYEEEE.

CDR3 bases: TGCGCCAGCAGCCTTAGCGGTTCCAGAAATACGCAGTATTTT. It specifies CASSLSGSRNTQYF. This rearrangement joins TRBV4-1 to TRBJ2-3; D might be TRBD2 (6 bases). The CDR3 sequence is 14 residues long. The V and J ends lost 4 bases and 7 bases respectively, with 15 bases between them. Germline V gene lookup returns CDR1 MGHRA and CDR2 YSYEKL.

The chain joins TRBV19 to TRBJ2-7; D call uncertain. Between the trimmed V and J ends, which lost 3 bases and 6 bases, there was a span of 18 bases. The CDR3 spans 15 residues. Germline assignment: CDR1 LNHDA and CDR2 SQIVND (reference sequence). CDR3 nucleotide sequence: TGTGCCAGTAGTATCAGGAATCCTCCGCCGGGCGAGCAGTACTTC. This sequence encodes CASSIRNPPPGEQYF.

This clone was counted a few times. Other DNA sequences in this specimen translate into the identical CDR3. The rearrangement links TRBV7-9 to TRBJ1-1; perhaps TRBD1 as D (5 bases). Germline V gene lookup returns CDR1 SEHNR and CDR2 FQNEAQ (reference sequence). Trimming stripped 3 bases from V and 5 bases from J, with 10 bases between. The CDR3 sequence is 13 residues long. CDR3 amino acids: CASSLTGATEAFF. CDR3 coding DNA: TGTGCCAGCAGCTTGACCGGGGCAACTGAAGCTTTCTTT.

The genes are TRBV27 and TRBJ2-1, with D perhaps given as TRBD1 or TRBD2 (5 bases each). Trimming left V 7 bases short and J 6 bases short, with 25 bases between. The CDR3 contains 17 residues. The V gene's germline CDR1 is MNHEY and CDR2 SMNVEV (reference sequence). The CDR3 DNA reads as TGTGCCAGCACCCTTCAGTATCCGGGGCACCTTGGCAATGAGCAGTTCTTC. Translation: CASTLQYPGHLGNEQFF.

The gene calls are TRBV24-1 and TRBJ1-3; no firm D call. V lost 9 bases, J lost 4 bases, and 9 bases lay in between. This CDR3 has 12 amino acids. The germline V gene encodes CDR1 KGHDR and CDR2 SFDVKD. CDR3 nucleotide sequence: TGTGCCACCGAATCAGAGGGAAACACCATATATTTT. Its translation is CATESEGNTIYF.

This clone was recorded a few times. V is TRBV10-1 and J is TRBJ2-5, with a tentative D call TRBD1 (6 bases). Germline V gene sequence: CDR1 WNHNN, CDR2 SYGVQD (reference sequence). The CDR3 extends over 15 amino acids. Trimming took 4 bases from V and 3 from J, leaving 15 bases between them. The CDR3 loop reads CASSVRGTLEETQYF. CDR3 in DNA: TGCGCCAGCAGTGTGAGGGGGACCCTTGAAGAGACCCAGTACTTC.

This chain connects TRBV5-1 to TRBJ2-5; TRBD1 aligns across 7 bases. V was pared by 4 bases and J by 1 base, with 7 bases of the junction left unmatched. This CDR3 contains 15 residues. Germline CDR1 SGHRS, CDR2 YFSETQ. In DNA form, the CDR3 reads TGCGCCAGCAGCGGGACGGGACAGCTCCAAGAGACCCAGTACTTC. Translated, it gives CASSGTGQLQETQYF.

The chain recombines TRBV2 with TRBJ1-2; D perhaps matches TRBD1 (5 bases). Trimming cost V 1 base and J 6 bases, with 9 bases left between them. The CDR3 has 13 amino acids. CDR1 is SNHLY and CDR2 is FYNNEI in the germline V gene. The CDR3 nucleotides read TGTGCCAGCAGTGAAGAGGCAGGGCATGGCTACACCTTC. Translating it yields CASSEEAGHGYTF.

The CDR3 DNA follows: TGTGCCAGCAGCTTGGAACAGGGGTACGAGCAGTACTTC. It encodes CASSLEQGYEQYF. This chain uses TRBV5-4 with TRBJ2-7; 7 bases agree with TRBD1. V lost 0 bases and J lost 4; bases outside the gene matches: 1. Germline assignment: CDR1 SGHNT and CDR2 YYREEE (reference sequence). The CDR3 is 13 residues long.

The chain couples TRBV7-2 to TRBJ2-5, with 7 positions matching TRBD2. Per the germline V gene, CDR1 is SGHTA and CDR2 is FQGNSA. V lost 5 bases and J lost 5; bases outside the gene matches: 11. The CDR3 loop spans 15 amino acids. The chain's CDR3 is CASSTGRSSTETQYF. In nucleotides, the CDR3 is TGTGCCAGCAGCACCGGGAGGAGTTCCACGGAGACCCAGTACTTC.

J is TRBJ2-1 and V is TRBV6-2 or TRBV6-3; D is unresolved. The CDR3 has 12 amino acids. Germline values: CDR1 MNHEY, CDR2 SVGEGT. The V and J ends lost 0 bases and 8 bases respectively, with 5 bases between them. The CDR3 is CASSYSWDEQFF. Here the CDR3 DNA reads TGTGCCAGCAGTTACTCCTGGGATGAGCAGTTCTTC.

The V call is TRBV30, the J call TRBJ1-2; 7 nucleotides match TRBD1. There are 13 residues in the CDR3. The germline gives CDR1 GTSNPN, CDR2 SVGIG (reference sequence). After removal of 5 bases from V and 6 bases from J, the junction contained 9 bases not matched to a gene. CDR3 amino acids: CAWYRGKIDGYTF. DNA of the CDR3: TGTGCCTGGTACAGGGGCAAGATTGATGGCTACACCTTC.

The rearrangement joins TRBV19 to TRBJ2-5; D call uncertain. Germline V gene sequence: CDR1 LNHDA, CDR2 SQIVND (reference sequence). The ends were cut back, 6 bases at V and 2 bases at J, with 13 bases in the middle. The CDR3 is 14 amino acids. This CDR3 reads CASSLLSRQETQYF. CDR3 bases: TGTGCCAGTAGCCTTCTCTCGAGACAAGAGACCCAGTACTTC. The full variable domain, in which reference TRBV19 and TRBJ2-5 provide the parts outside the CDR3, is DGGITQSPKYLFRKEGQNVTLSCEQNLNHDAMYWYRQDPGQGLRLIYYSQIVNDFQKGDIAEGYSVSREKKESFPLTVTSAQKNPTAFYLCASSLLSRQETQYFGPGTRLLVL.

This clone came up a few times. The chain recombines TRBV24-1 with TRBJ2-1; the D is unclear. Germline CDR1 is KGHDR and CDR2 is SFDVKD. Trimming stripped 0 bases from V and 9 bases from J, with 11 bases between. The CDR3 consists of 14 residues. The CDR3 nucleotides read TGTGCCACCAGTGATTTGGAACGGTGGGGTGAGCAGTTCTTC. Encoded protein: CATSDLERWGEQFF.

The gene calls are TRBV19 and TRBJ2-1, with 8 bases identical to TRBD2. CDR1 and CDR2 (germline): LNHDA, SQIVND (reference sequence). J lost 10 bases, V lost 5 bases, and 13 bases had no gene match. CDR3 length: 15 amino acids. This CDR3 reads CASSFTEAGDQEQFF. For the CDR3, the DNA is TGTGCCAGTAGTTTTACCGAAGCGGGAGACCAAGAGCAGTTCTTC.

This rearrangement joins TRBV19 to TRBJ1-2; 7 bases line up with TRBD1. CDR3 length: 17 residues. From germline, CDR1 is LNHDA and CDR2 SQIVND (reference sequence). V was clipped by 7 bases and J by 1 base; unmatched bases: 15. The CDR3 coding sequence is TGTGCCAGTATCCCTAGATCGGGGACAGCGGTTAACTATGGCTACACCTTC. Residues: CASIPRSGTAVNYGYTF.